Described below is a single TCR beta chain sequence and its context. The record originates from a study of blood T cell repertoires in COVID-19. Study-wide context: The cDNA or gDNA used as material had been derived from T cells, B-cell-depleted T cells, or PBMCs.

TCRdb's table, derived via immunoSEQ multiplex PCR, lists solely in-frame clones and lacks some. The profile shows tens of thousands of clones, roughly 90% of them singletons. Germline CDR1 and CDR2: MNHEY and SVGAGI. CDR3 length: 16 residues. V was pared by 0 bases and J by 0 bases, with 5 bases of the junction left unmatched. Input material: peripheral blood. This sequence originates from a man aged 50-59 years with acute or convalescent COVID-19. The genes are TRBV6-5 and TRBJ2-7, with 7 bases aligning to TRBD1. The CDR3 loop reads CASSYSRGSSSYEQYF. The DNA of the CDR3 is TGTGCCAGCAGTTACTCCAGGGGGTCAAGCTCCTACGAGCAGTACTTC.